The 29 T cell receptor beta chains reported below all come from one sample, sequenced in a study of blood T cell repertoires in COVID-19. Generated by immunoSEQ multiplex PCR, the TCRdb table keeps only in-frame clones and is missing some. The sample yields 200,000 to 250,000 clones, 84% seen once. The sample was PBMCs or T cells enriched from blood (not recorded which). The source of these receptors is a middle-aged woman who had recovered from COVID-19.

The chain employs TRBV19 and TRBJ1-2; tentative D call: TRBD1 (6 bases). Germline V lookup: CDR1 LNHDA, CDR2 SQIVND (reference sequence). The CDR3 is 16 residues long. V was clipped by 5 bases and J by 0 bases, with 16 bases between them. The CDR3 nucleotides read TGTGCCAGTAGTGCCTACCGACAGGCGACTAACTATGGCTACACCTTC. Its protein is CASSAYRQATNYGYTF. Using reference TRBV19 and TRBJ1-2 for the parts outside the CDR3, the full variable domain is DGGITQSPKYLFRKEGQNVTLSCEQNLNHDAMYWYRQDPGQGLRLIYYSQIVNDFQKGDIAEGYSVSREKKESFPLTVTSAQKNPTAFYLCASSAYRQATNYGYTFGSGTRLTVV.

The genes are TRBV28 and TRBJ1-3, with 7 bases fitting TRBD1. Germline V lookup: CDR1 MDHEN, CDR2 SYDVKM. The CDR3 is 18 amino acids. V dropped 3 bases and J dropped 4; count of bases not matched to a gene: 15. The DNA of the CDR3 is TGTGCCAGCAGTTTGGTCTTCCCCTTCTTGACAGGGGGAAACACCATATATTTT. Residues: CASSLVFPFLTGGNTIYF.

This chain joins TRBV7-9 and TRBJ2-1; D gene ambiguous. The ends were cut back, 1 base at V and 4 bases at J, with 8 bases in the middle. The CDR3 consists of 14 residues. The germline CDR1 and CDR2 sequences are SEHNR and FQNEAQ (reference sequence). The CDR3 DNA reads TGTGCCAGCAGCTTAGGTTCAACTTACAATGAGCAGTTCTTC. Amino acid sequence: CASSLGSTYNEQFF.

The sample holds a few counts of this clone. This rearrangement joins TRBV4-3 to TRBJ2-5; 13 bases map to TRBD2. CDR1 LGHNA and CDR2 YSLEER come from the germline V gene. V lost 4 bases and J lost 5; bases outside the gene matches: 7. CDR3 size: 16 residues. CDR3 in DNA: TGCGCCAGCAGCCCTCGAGGGACTAGCGGGACTGAGACCCAGTACTTC. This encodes CASSPRGTSGTETQYF.

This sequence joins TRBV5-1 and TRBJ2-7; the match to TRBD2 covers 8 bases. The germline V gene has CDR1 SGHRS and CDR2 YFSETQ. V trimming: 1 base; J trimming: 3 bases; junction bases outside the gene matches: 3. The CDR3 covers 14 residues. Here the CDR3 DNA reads TGCGCCAGCAGCTTGAGGACTAGCAGCTACGAGCAGTACTTC. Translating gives CASSLRTSSYEQYF. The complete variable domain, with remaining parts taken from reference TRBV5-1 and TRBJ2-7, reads KAGVTQTPRYLIKTRGQQVTLSCSPISGHRSVSWYQQTPGQGLQFLFEYFSETQRNKGNFPGRFSGRQFSNSRSEMNVSTLELGDSALYLCASSLRTSSYEQYFGPGTRLTVT.

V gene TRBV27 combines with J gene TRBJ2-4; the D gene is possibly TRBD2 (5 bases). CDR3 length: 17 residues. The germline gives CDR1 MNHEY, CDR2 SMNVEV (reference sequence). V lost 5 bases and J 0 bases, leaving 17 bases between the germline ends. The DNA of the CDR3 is TGTGCCAGCAGTCCCTGGGCCGGTGGAGGAGCCAAAAACATTCAGTACTTC. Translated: CASSPWAGGGAKNIQYF.

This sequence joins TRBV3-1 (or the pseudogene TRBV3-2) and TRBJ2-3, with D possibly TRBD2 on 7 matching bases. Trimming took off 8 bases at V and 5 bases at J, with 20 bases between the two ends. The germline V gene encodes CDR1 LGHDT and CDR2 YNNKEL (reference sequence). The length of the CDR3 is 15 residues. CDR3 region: CASAGAGAIVDTQYF. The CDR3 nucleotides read TGTGCCAGCGCAGGGGCGGGAGCGATTGTAGATACGCAGTATTTT.

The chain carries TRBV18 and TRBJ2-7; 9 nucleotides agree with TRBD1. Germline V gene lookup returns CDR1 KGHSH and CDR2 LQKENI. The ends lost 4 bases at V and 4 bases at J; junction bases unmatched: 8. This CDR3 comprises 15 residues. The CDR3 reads CASSQTQGARYEQYF. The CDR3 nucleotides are TGTGCCAGCTCACAAACACAGGGGGCGCGGTACGAGCAGTACTTC.

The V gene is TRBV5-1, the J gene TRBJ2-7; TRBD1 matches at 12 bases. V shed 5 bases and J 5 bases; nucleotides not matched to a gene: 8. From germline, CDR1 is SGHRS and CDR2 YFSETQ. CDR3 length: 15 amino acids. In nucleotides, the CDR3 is TGCGCCAGCAGACGCCCCGGGACAGGGGGCGACGAGCAGTACTTC. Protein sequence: CASRRPGTGGDEQYF.

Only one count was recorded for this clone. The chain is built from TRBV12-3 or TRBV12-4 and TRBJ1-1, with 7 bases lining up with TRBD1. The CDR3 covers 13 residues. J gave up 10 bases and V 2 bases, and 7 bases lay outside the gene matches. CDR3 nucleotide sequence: TGTGCCAGCAGTTTACGGACAGGAGAAGGAGCTTTCTTT. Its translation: CASSLRTGEGAFF.

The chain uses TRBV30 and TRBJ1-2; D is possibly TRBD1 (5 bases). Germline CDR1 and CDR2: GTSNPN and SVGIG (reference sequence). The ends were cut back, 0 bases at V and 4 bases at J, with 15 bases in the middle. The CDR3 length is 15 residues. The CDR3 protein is CAWSVEGSGPYGYTF. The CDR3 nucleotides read TGTGCCTGGAGTGTAGAAGGTTCAGGGCCCTATGGCTACACCTTC. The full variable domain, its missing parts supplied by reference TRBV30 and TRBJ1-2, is SQTIHQWPATLVQPVGSPLSLECTVEGTSNPNLYWYRQAAGRGLQLLFYSVGIGQISSEVPQNLSASRPQDRQFILSSKKLLLSDSGFYLCAWSVEGSGPYGYTFGSGTRLTVV.

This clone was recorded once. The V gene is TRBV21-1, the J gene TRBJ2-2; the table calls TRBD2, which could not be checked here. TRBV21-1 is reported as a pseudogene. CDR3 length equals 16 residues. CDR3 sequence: CASSEPTSGYTGELFF. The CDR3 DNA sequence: TGTGCCAGCAGCGAACCGACTAGCGGCTACACCGGGGAGCTGTTTTTT.

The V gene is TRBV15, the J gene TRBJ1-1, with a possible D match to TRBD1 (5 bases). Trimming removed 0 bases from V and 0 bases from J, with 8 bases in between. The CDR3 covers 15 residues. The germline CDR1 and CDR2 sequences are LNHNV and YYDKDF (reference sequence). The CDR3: CATSRDLTVNTEAFF. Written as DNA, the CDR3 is TGTGCCACCAGCAGAGATTTGACAGTGAACACTGAAGCTTTCTTT.

The CDR3 reads CASSPEGGHEQYF. The CDR3 DNA is TGTGCCAGCAGCCCAGAGGGGGGGCACGAGCAGTACTTC. The chain is built from TRBV7-2 and TRBJ2-7; the D gene is possibly TRBD2 (7 bases). Germline lookup yields CDR1 SGHTA and CDR2 FQGNSA. V was trimmed by 5 bases and J by 5 bases, leaving 13 bases between them. This CDR3 region has 13 residues.

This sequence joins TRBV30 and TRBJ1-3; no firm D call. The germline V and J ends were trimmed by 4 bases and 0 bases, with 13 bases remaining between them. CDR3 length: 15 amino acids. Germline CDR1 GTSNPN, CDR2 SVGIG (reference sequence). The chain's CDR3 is CAWTEEGSSGNTIYF. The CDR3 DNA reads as TGTGCCTGGACCGAGGAGGGTAGCTCTGGAAACACCATATATTTT.

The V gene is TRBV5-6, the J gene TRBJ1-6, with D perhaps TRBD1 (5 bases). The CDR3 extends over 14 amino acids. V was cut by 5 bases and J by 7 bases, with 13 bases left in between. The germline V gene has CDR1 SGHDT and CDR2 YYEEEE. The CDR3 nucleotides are TGTGCCAGCAGAGCGGCGGGGCTCAATTCACCCCTCCACTTT. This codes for CASRAAGLNSPLHF.

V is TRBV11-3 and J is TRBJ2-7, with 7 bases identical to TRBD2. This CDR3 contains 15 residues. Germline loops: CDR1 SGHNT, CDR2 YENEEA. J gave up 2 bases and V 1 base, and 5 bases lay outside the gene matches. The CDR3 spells CASSLGSGSPYEQYF. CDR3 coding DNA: TGTGCCAGCAGCTTAGGTAGCGGGTCTCCCTACGAGCAGTACTTC. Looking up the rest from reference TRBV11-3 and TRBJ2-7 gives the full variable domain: EAGVVQSPRYKIIEKKQPVAFWCNPISGHNTLYWYLQNLGQGPELLIRYENEEAVDDSQLPKDRFSAERLKGVDSTLKIQPAELGDSAVYLCASSLGSGSPYEQYFGPGTRLTVT.

This CDR3 is CASNRRSENTIYF. CDR3 nucleotides: TGTGCCAGCAACCGGCGAAGCGAAAACACCATATATTTT. J is TRBJ1-3 and V is TRBV5-4; D call uncertain. The germline CDR1 and CDR2 sequences are SGHNT and YYREEE (reference sequence). This CDR3 contains 13 residues. V dropped 6 bases and J dropped 6 bases, with 13 bases sitting between them. The variable domain in full, completed from reference TRBV5-4 and TRBJ1-3, reads ETGVTQSPTHLIKTRGQQVTLRCSSQSGHNTVSWYQQALGQGPQFIFQYYREEENGRGNFPPRFSGLQFPNYSSELNVNALELDDSALYLCASNRRSENTIYFGEGSWLTVV.

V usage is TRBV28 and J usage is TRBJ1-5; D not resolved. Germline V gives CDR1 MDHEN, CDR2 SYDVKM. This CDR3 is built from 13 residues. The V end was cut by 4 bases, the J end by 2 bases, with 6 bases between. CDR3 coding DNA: TGTGCCAGCAGTTGGGCAGGCAATCAGCCCCAGCATTTT. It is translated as CASSWAGNQPQHF. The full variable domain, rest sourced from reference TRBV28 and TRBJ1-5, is DVKVTQSSRYLVKRTGEKVFLECVQDMDHENMFWYRQDPGLGLRLIYFSYDVKMKEKGDIPEGYSVSREKKERFSLILESASTNQTSMYLCASSWAGNQPQHFGDGTRLSIL.

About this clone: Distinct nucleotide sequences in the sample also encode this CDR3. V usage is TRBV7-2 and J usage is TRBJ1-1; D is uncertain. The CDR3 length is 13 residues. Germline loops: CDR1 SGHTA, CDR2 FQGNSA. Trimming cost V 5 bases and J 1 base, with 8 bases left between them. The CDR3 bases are TGTGCCAGCAGCCCTTACACGAACACTGAAGCTTTCTTT. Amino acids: CASSPYTNTEAFF.

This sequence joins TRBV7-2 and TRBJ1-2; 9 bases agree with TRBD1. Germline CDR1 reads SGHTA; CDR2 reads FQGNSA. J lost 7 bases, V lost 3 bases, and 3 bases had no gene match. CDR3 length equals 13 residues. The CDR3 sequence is CASSFGTGLGYTF. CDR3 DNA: TGTGCCAGCAGCTTTGGGACAGGGCTTGGCTACACCTTC.

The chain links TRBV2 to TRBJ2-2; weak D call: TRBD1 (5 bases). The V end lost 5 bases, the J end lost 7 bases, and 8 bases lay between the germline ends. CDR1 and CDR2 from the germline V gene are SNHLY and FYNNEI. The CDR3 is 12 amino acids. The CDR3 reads CASSWTLGELFF. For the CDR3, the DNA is TGTGCCAGCAGTTGGACACTCGGGGAGCTGTTTTTT.

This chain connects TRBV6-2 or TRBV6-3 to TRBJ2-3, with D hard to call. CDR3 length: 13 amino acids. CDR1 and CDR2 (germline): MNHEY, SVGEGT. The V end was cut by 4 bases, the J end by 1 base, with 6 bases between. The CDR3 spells CASSFQGTDTQYF. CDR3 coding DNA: TGTGCCAGCAGTTTCCAGGGCACAGATACGCAGTATTTT.

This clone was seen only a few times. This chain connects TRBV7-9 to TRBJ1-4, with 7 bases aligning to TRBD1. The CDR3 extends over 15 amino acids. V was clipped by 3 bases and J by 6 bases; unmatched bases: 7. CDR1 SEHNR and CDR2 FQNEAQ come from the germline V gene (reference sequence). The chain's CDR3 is CASSFPRGADEKLFF. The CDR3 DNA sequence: TGTGCCAGCAGCTTCCCCAGGGGGGCGGATGAAAAACTGTTTTTT.

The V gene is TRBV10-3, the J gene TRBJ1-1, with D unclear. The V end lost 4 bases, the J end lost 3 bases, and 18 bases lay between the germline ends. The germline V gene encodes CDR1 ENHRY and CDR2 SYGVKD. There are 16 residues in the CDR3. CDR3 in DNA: TGTGCCATCAGTGTAAGGAGGGAGGGAGGGCACACTGAAGCTTTCTTT. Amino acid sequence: CAISVRREGGHTEAFF.

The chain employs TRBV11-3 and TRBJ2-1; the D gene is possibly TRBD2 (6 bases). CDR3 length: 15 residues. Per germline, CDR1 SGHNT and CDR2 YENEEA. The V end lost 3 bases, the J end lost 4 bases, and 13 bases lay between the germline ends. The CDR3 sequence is CASSLTGSGYNEQFF. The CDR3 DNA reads TGTGCCAGCAGCTTGACCGGGAGTGGGTACAATGAGCAGTTCTTC.

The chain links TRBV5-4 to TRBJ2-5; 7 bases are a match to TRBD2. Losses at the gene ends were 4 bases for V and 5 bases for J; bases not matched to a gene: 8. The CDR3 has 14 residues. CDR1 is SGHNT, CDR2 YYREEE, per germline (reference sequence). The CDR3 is CASSPNLGGETQYF. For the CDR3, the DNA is TGTGCCAGCAGCCCTAACCTCGGGGGGGAGACCCAGTACTTC.

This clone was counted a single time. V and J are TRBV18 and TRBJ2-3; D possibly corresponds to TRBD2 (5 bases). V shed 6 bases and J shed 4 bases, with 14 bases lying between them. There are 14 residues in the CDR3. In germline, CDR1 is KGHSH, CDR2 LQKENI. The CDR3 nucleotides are TGTGCCAGCTCCCAACTAGTAGGGCCAGATACGCAGTATTTT. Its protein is CASSQLVGPDTQYF. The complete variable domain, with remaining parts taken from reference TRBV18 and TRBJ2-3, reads NAGVMQNPRHLVRRRGQEARLRCSPMKGHSHVYWYRQLPEEGLKFMVYLQKENIIDESGMPKERFSAEFPKEGPSILRIQQVVRGDSAAYFCASSQLVGPDTQYFGPGTRLTVL.

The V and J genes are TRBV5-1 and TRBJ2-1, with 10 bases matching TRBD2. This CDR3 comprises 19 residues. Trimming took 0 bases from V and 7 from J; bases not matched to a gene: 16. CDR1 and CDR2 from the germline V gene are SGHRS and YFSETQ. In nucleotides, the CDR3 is TGCGCCAGCAGCTTGGGAACCGGGACAGGAGCGGGAGGGCGTAATGAGCAGTTCTTC. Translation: CASSLGTGTGAGGRNEQFF.